What follows is one T cell receptor beta chain and its context. Its antigen is currently not known. No clone much larger than this one lies a single base away; base qualities are absent. Trimming accounts for 5 bases at V and 0 bases at J, while the number of junction bases matched to no gene is 6. The germline V gene (reference sequence) yields PRHDT for CDR1 and FYEKMQ for CDR2. The CDR3 numbers 15 residues from cysteine through phenylalanine. Just the 45-base CDR3 DNA is kept, in frame starting at base 1. The data were obtained in a study of somatic mutations in cytotoxic T cells in rheumatoid arthritis (dated by TCRdb to the late 2010s). For the study in its entirety: Sorted V beta1+ cells also underwent TCRB sequencing, and some V beta antibody-stained T-cell populations were flow-sorted at nearly 100% purity on a FACSAria II or Sony SH800. Patients and controls did not essentially differ in median age, which was nearly identical between the groups. The study asked whether expanded CD8+ T-cell clones in newly diagnosed, untreated rheumatoid arthritis carry somatic mutations, and used TCRB deep sequencing to characterize clonality. A total of around 65 rheumatoid arthritis patients and 15 to 25 healthy controls underwent TCRB deep sequencing. Findings and caveats that apply to the study as a whole: CD8+ clonality increased with age in patients (Spearman r of about 0.45) but not in healthy controls. The finding that TRBV07 was slightly underrepresented in patients was left unadjusted for multiple comparisons. Several identical CD8+ TCRB sequences were found in both blood and synovial fluid, and in about an eighth of the roughly 60 patients the largest CD8+ clone exceeded 20% of CD8+ cells. The antigen targets of the expanded CD8+ clones were unknown, and absence from virus-specific databases did not rule out viral specificity. CD8+ T-cell clonality in rheumatoid arthritis patients was not significantly different from that in age-matched healthy controls.

TCRB CDR3 sequencing used the immunoSEQ assay on genomic DNA. In the authors' own workflow: Analyses were restricted to productive TCRB rearrangements. Defining a clone by its unique TCRB CDR3 sequence, the study calculated clonality as a productive clonality index derived from Shannon entropy. To calculate repertoire overlap between two samples, the template counts of each clone were considered relative to each sample's total templates. Flow cytometry-measured V-gene usage correlated with V-gene usage from TCRB sequencing, with a Spearman r of roughly 0.61. The table comes from immuneACCESS by way of TCRdb, which keeps in-frame sequences with V and J called. Part of the clones is missing from these tables; in studies checked, under half for an unresolved V gene and the rest for unknown reasons. V, J and clone size were drawn from that table, and D and trimming were deduced from the DNA. Across this sample there are about 8,600 clones, with roughly 80% seen only once. About 36% of the sample belongs to the ten largest clones.

Healthy controls were about 19 blood donors whose buffy coats were used, with a median age of about 56 years (range roughly 21-80) and 55% female. CD4+ and CD8+ cells were isolated by positive magnetic bead selection on an AutoMACS, and purity was checked by flow cytometry. Ficoll-Paque PLUS density gradient separation was used to isolate peripheral blood mononuclear cells. Using Nucleospin Tissue or Tissue XS kits, DNA was extracted from CD4-enriched, CD8-enriched or PBMC samples, with quantification by a Qubit 2.0 fluorometer. The TCR originated in a woman aged 45-65 years in good health. What was sequenced was CD8+ T cells sorted from blood. The sequence links TRBV13 to TRBJ2-7, and 8 bases in between align with TRBD1. The CDR3: CASSPGTGSSYEQYF. The bases are TGTGCCAGCAGCCCCGGGACAGGATCCTCCTACGAGCAGTACTTC.